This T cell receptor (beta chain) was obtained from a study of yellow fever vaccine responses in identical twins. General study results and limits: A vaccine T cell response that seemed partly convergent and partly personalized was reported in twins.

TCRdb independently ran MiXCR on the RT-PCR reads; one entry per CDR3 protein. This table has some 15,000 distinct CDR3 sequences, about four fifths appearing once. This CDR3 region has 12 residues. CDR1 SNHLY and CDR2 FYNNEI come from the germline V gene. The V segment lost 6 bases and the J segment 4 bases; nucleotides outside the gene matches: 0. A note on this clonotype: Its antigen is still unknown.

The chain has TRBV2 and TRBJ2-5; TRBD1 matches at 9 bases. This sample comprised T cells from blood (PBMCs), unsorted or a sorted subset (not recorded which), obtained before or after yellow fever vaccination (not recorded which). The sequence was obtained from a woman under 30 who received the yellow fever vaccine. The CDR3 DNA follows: TGTGCCAGCAGGGACAGGGGAGAGACCCAGTACTTC. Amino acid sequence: CASRDRGETQYF.